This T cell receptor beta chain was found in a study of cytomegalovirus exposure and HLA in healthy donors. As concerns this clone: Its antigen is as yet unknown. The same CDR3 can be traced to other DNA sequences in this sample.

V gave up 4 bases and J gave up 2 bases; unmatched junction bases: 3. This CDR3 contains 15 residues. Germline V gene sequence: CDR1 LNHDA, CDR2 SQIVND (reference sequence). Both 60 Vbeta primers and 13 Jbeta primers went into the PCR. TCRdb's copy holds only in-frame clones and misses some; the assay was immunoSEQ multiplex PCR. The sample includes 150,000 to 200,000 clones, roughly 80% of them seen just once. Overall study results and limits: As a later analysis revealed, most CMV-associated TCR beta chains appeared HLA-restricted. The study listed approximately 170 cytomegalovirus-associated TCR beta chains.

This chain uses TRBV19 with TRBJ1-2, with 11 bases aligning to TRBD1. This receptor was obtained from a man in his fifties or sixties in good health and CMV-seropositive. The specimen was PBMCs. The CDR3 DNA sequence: TGTGCCAGTAGTACCGGACAGGGGGCCAACTATGGCTACACCTTC. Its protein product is CASSTGQGANYGYTF. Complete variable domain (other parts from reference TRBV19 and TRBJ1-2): DGGITQSPKYLFRKEGQNVTLSCEQNLNHDAMYWYRQDPGQGLRLIYYSQIVNDFQKGDIAEGYSVSREKKESFPLTVTSAQKNPTAFYLCASSTGQGANYGYTFGSGTRLTVV.